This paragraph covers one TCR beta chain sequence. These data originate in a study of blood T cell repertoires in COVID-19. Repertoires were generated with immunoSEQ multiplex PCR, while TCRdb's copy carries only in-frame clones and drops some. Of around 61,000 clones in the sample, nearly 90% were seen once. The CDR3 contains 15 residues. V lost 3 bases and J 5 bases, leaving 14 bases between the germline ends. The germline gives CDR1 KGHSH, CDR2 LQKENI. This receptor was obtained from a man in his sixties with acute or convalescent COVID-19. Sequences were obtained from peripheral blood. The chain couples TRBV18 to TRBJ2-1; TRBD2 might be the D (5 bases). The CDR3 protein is CASSPGVTNNNEQFF. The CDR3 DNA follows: TGTGCCAGCTCACCCGGGGTGACTAACAACAATGAGCAGTTCTTC. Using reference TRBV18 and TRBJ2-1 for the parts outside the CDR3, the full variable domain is NAGVMQNPRHLVRRRGQEARLRCSPMKGHSHVYWYRQLPEEGLKFMVYLQKENIIDESGMPKERFSAEFPKEGPSILRIQQVVRGDSAAYFCASSPGVTNNNEQFFGPGTRLTVL.